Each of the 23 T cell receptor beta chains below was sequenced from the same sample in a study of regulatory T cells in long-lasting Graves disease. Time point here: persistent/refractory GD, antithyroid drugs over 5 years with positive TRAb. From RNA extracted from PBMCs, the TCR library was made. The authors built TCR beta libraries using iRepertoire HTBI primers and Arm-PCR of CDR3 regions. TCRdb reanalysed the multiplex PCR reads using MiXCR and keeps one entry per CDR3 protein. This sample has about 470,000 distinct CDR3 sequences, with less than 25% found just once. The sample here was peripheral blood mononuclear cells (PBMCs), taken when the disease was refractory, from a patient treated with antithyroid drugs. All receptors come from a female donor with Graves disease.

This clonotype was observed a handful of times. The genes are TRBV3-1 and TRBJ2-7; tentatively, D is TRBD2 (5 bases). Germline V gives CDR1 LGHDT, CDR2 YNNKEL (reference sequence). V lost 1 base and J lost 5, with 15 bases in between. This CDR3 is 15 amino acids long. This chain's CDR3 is CASSQGTGVSHEQYF. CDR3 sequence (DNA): TGTGCCAGCAGCCAAGGCACCGGGGTGTCCCACGAGCAGTACTTC.

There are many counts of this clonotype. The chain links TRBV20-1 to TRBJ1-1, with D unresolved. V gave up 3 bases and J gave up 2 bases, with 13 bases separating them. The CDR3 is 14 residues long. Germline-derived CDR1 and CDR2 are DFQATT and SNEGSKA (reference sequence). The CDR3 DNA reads TGCAGTGCTAGTACGGCAGGACCTAACACTGAAGCTTTCTTT. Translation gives CSASTAGPNTEAFF.

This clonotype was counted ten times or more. CDR3 DNA sequence: TGTGCCAGCAAGGGGGCGCGGGGCTACGAGCAGTACTTC. Protein product: CASKGARGYEQYF. The rearrangement joins TRBV2 to TRBJ2-7, with D perhaps matching TRBD1 (7 bases). The CDR3 contains 13 residues. CDR1 and CDR2 from the germline V gene are SNHLY and FYNNEI. The germline V and J ends were trimmed by 7 bases and 3 bases, with 13 bases remaining between them. Together with reference TRBV2 and TRBJ2-7, the CDR3 gives the full variable domain: EPEVTQTPSHQVTQMGQEVILRCVPISNHLYFYWYRQILGQKVEFLVSFYNNEISEKSEIFDDQFSVERPDGSNFTLKIRSTKLEDSAMYFCASKGARGYEQYFGPGTRLTVT.

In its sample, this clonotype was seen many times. CDR3 sequence (DNA): TGTGCCAGCACCCACCCGGGACTAGCGGGAGAAGGTGCCGGAGAGACCCAGTACTTC. This encodes CASTHPGLAGEGAGETQYF. The chain employs TRBV12-3 or TRBV12-4 and TRBJ2-5; 14 bases line up with TRBD2. Trimming at V came to 7 bases and at J to 4 bases, leaving 17 bases not matched to a gene. The CDR3 covers 19 residues.

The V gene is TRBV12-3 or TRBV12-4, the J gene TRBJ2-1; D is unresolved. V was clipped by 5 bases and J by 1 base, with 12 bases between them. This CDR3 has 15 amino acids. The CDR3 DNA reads TGTGCCAGCAGTCACCTAGATGGTTCCTACAATGAGCAGTTCTTC. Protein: CASSHLDGSYNEQFF.

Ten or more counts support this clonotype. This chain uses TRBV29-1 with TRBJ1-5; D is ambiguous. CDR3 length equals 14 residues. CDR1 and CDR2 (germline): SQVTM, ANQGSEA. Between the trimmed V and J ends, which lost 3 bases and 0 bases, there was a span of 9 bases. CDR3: CSVDATDSNQPQHF. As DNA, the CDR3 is TGCAGCGTTGATGCTACAGATAGCAATCAGCCCCAGCATTTT. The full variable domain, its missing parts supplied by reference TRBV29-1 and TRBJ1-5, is SAVISQKPSRDICQRGTSLTIQCQVDSQVTMMFWYRQQPGQSLTLIATANQGSEATYESGFVIDKFPISRPNLTFSTLTVSNMSPEDSSIYLCSVDATDSNQPQHFGDGTRLSIL.

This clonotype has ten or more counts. This chain's CDR3 is CASSVGSYEQYF. The DNA of the CDR3 is TGTGCCAGCAGTGTTGGTTCCTACGAGCAGTACTTC. The rearrangement joins TRBV2 to TRBJ2-7; D remains ambiguous. Germline V gene data show CDR1 as SNHLY and CDR2 as FYNNEI. The length of the CDR3 is 12 residues. With 4 bases removed from V and 1 base from J, the gap between germline ends came to 5 bases.

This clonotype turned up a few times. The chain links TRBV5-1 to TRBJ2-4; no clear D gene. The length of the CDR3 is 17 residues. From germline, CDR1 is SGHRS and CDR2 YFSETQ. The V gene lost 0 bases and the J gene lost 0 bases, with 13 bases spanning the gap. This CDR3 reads CASSLAGSHVAKNIQYF. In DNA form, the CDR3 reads TGCGCCAGCAGCTTGGCCGGAAGCCACGTAGCCAAAAACATTCAGTACTTC.

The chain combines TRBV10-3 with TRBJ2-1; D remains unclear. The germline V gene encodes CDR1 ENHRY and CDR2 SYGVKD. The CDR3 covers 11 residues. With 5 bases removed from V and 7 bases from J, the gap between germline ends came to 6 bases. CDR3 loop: CAISPENEQFF. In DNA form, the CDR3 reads TGTGCCATCAGTCCAGAGAATGAGCAGTTCTTC.

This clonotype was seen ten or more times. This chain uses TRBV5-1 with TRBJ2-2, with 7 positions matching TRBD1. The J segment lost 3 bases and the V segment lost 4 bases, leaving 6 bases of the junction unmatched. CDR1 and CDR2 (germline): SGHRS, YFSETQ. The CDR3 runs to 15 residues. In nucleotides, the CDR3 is TGCGCCAGCAGCGCACAGGGGCGGGACACCGGGGAGCTGTTTTTT. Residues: CASSAQGRDTGELFF.

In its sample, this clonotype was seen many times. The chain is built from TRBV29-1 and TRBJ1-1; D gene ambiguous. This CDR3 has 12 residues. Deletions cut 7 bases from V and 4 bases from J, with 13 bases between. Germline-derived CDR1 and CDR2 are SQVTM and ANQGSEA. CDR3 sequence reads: CSATERATEAFF. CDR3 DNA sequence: TGCAGCGCCACAGAGAGAGCCACTGAAGCTTTCTTT. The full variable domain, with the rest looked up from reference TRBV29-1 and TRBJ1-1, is SAVISQKPSRDICQRGTSLTIQCQVDSQVTMMFWYRQQPGQSLTLIATANQGSEATYESGFVIDKFPISRPNLTFSTLTVSNMSPEDSSIYLCSATERATEAFFGQGTRLTVV.

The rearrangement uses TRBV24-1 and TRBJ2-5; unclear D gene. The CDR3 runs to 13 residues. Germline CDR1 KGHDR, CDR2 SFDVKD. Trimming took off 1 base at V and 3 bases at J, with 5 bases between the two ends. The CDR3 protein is CATSDFQEETQYF. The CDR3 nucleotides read TGTGCCACCAGTGATTTCCAGGAAGAGACCCAGTACTTC.

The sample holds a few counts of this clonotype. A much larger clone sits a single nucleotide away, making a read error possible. CDR3 in DNA: TGTGCCAGCAGGGCCGTCGGAGGATTAGCCAAAAACATTCAGTACTTC. Encoded protein: CASRAVGGLAKNIQYF. This chain links TRBV28 with TRBJ2-4; perhaps TRBD2 as D (5 bases). The germline gives CDR1 MDHEN, CDR2 SYDVKM. The CDR3 sequence is 16 residues long. Trimming stripped 6 bases from V and 0 bases from J, with 15 bases between.

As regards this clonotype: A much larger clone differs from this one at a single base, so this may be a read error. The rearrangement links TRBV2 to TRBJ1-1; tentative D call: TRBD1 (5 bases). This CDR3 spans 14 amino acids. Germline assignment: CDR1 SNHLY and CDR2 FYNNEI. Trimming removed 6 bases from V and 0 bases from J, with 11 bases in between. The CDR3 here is CASRADSMNTEAFF. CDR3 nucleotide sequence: TGTGCCAGCAGAGCCGACAGTATGAACACTGAAGCTTTCTTT.

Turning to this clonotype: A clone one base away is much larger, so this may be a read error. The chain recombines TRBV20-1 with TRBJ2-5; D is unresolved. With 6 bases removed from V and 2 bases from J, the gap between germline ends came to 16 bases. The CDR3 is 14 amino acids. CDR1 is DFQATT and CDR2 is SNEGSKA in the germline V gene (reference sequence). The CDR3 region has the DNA TGCAGTGCAGAGTCCGACGAGATTCAAGAGACCCAGTACTTC. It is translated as CSAESDEIQETQYF.

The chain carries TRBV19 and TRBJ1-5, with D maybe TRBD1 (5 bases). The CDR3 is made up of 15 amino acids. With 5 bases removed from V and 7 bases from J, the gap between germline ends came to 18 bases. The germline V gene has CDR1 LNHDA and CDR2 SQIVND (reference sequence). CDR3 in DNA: TGTGCCAGTAGTTATGGGACCCCCGGACCCCAGCCCCAGCATTTT. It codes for CASSYGTPGPQPQHF. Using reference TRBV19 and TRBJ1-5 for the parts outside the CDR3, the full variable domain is DGGITQSPKYLFRKEGQNVTLSCEQNLNHDAMYWYRQDPGQGLRLIYYSQIVNDFQKGDIAEGYSVSREKKESFPLTVTSAQKNPTAFYLCASSYGTPGPQPQHFGDGTRLSIL.

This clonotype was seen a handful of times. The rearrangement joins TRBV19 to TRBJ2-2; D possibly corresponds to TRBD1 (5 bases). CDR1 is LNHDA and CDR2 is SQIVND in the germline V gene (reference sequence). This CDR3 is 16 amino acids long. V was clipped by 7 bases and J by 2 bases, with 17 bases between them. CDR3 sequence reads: CASMAWGRANTGELFF. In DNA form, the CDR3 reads TGTGCCAGTATGGCTTGGGGCAGGGCAAACACCGGGGAGCTGTTTTTT. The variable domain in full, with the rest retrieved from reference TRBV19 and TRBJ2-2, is DGGITQSPKYLFRKEGQNVTLSCEQNLNHDAMYWYRQDPGQGLRLIYYSQIVNDFQKGDIAEGYSVSREKKESFPLTVTSAQKNPTAFYLCASMAWGRANTGELFFGEGSRLTVL.

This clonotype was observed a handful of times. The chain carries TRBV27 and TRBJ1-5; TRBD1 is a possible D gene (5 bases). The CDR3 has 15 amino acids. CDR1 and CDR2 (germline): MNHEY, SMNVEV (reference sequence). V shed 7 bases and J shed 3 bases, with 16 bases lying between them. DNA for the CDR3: TGTGCCAGCAAACCGGGACTCGGGTACAATCAGCCCCAGCATTTT. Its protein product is CASKPGLGYNQPQHF.

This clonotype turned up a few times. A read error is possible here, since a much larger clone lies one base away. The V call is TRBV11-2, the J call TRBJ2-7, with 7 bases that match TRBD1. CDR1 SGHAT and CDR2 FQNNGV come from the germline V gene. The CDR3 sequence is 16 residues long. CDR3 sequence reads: CASSLAIGQATYDQYF. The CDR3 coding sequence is TGTGCCAGCAGCTTAGCCATAGGACAGGCAACCTACGATCAGTACTTC.

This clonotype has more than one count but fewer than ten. CDR3 sequence: CASSLGRLVYTDTQYF. The CDR3 DNA reads as TGCGCCAGCAGCTTGGGGAGACTGGTCTACACAGATACGCAGTATTTT. The rearrangement links TRBV5-1 to TRBJ2-3, with unresolved D. This CDR3 is 16 amino acids long. Trimming took 0 bases from V and 2 from J, leaving 13 bases between them. The germline V gene has CDR1 SGHRS and CDR2 YFSETQ. Complete variable domain (other parts from reference TRBV5-1 and TRBJ2-3): KAGVTQTPRYLIKTRGQQVTLSCSPISGHRSVSWYQQTPGQGLQFLFEYFSETQRNKGNFPGRFSGRQFSNSRSEMNVSTLELGDSALYLCASSLGRLVYTDTQYFGPGTRLTVL.

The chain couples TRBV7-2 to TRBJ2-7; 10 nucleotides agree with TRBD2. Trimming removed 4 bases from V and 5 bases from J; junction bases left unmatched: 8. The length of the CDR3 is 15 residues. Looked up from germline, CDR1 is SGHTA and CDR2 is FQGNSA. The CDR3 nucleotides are TGTGCCAGCAGCTCCTCAGCGGGAGGGATCCACGAGCAGTACTTC. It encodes CASSSSAGGIHEQYF.

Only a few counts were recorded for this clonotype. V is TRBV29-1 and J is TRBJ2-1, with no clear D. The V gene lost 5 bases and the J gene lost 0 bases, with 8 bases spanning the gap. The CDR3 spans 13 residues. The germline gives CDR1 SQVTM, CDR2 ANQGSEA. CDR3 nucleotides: TGCAGCGTTCTGACCTCCTCCTACAATGAGCAGTTCTTC. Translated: CSVLTSSYNEQFF.

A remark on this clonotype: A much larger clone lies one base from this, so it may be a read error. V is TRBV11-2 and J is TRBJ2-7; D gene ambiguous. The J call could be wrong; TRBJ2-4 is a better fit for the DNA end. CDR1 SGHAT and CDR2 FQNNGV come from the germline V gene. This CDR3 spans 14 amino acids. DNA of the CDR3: TGTGCCAGCAGCTTAGACCCGCACAAAAACATTCAGTACTTC. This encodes CASSLDPHKNIQYF.